One sample yielded the 14 T cell receptor beta chains listed below, sequenced in a study of Graves' ophthalmopathy and Graves' hyperthyroidism. The authors amplified TCR beta CDR3 regions from RNA transcripts. Amplification began with first-round RT-PCR using HTBI primers, then second-round multiplex PCR was performed. TCRdb re-analysed the multiplex PCR reads in MiXCR, keeping a single row per CDR3 protein. This repertoire shows over a million distinct CDR3 sequences, about two fifths found once; its top ten account for 11%. The sample taken for sequencing was peripheral blood or thyroid tissue (not recorded which). The receptors shown here come from an adult man with Graves' hyperthyroidism.

The CDR3 spells CASSEYRRGTTLTEAFF. CDR3 bases: TGTGCCAGCAGTGAATATAGACGCGGCACCACCCTCACTGAAGCTTTCTTT. The chain employs TRBV25-1 and TRBJ1-1, with no clear D. V was shortened by 0 bases and J by 4 bases, with 18 bases between the two germline ends. Per the germline V gene, CDR1 is MGHDK and CDR2 is SYGVNS. The CDR3 consists of 17 residues.

In its sample, this clonotype was seen a few times. J is TRBJ2-7 and V is TRBV5-6, with a possible D match to TRBD2 (6 bases). The CDR3 extends over 14 amino acids. The V gene lost 0 bases and the J gene lost 6 bases, with 13 bases spanning the gap. Germline-derived CDR1 and CDR2 are SGHDT and YYEEEE. The CDR3 region has the DNA TGTGCCAGCAGCTTGGTAACGGGAGAAGGCGAGCAGTACTTC. Protein product: CASSLVTGEGEQYF.

This clonotype was found many times. The chain joins TRBV2 to TRBJ1-1; no clear D gene. V gave up 6 bases and J gave up 1 base, with 9 bases separating them. The CDR3 is 13 residues long. The germline V gene encodes CDR1 SNHLY and CDR2 FYNNEI. CDR3 DNA sequence: TGTGCCAGCAGAGCCCAACGGAACACTGAAGCTTTCTTT. It yields the protein CASRAQRNTEAFF.

In this sample, this clonotype turned up many times. The rearrangement uses TRBV2 and TRBJ2-5; D might be TRBD2 (6 bases). CDR1 SNHLY and CDR2 FYNNEI come from the germline V gene. The CDR3 covers 13 residues. The V and J ends lost 7 bases and 3 bases respectively, with 12 bases between them. The CDR3: CASIQPGEETQYF. The CDR3 bases are TGTGCCAGCATCCAGCCGGGGGAAGAGACCCAGTACTTC.

This clonotype was seen many times. This chain joins TRBV2 and TRBJ2-7; 8 nucleotides agree with TRBD2. The germline V gene encodes CDR1 SNHLY and CDR2 FYNNEI. The CDR3 spans 13 residues. The ends lost 6 bases at V and 3 bases at J; junction bases unmatched: 4. The CDR3 here is CASRESGSYEQYF. CDR3 DNA sequence: TGTGCCAGCAGGGAAAGCGGGAGCTACGAGCAGTACTTC.

V and J are TRBV29-1 and TRBJ2-5; 8 nucleotides agree with TRBD2. The length of the CDR3 is 15 residues. V shed 8 bases and J 3 bases; nucleotides not matched to a gene: 14. Germline CDR1 and CDR2: SQVTM and ANQGSEA. The CDR3 here is CSSPREAGVEETQYF. The DNA of the CDR3 is TGCAGCTCACCACGGGAAGCGGGAGTGGAAGAGACCCAGTACTTC.

At least ten counts were recorded for this clonotype. This sequence joins TRBV4-1 and TRBJ1-2; 9 positions match TRBD1. This CDR3 contains 14 residues. Trimming removed 5 bases from V and 5 bases from J; junction bases left unmatched: 6. Germline V CDR1 and CDR2: MGHRA, YSYEKL. The DNA for the CDR3 is TGCGCCAGCAGCGCCCGGACAGGGGAGTATGGCTACACCTTC. Residues: CASSARTGEYGYTF.

The rearrangement links TRBV5-6 to TRBJ1-2; tentatively, D is TRBD1 (5 bases). V was clipped by 4 bases and J by 1 base, with 14 bases between them. The CDR3 runs to 15 residues. Looked up from germline, CDR1 is SGHDT and CDR2 is YYEEEE. Here the CDR3 reads CASSTPGTYNYGYTF. The CDR3 DNA sequence: TGTGCCAGCAGCACCCCCGGGACTTATAACTATGGCTACACCTTC.

This clonotype came up a few times. The chain carries TRBV12-3 or TRBV12-4 and TRBJ1-1, with a weak D call TRBD1 (5 bases). V lost 5 bases, J lost 6 bases, and 22 bases lay in between. The CDR3 loop spans 16 amino acids. For the CDR3, the DNA is TGTGCCAGCAGTCCAATTTACCTCCGGGACGCGGCTGAAGCTTTCTTT. It yields the protein CASSPIYLRDAAEAFF.

The chain recombines TRBV3-1 with TRBJ1-1; no clear D gene. The CDR3 has 12 amino acids. Per germline, CDR1 LGHDT and CDR2 YNNKEL (reference sequence). V shed 4 bases and J shed 11 bases, with 14 bases lying between them. The CDR3 DNA reads TGTGCCAGCAGCCCTACCGGGTCGGGCGCTTTCTTT. Translating gives CASSPTGSGAFF.

In this sample, this clonotype turned up a few times. This chain joins TRBV4-3 and TRBJ1-6; tentative D call: TRBD1 (5 bases). Germline values: CDR1 LGHNA, CDR2 YSLEER. This CDR3 region has 15 residues. The V gene lost 0 bases and the J gene lost 6 bases, with 9 bases spanning the gap. CDR3 bases: TGCGCCAGCAGCCAAGAGGGTAGGGGTAATTCACCCCTCCACTTT. Its translation is CASSQEGRGNSPLHF.

The rearrangement uses TRBV15 and TRBJ2-3; D not certain. The length of the CDR3 is 13 residues. Trimming removed 6 bases from V and 1 base from J, with 8 bases in between. CDR1 is LNHNV and CDR2 is YYDKDF in the germline V gene (reference sequence). As DNA, the CDR3 is TGTGCCACCAGTATCACGGGCACAGATACGCAGTATTTT. Translated: CATSITGTDTQYF.

There are a few counts of this clonotype. The CDR3 sequence is CASRMTGRGSYEQYF. The CDR3 bases are TGTGCCAGCAGGATGACAGGGAGGGGGTCCTACGAGCAGTACTTC. V and J are TRBV6-5 and TRBJ2-7; D tentatively reads TRBD1 or TRBD2 (7 bases each). Germline-derived CDR1 and CDR2 are MNHEY and SVGAGI. Deletions cut 6 bases from V and 1 base from J, with 16 bases between. The CDR3 consists of 15 residues.

DNA for the CDR3: TGCAGCGTTGGCGGGGGGACAGGGGAAGGCTACACCTTC. It yields the protein CSVGGGTGEGYTF. The V and J genes are TRBV29-1 and TRBJ1-2, with 10 bases that match TRBD1. Germline V CDR1 and CDR2: SQVTM, ANQGSEA. V shed 4 bases and J 8 bases; nucleotides not matched to a gene: 7. This CDR3 contains 13 residues. Variable domain in full (rest from reference TRBV29-1 and TRBJ1-2): SAVISQKPSRDICQRGTSLTIQCQVDSQVTMMFWYRQQPGQSLTLIATANQGSEATYESGFVIDKFPISRPNLTFSTLTVSNMSPEDSSIYLCSVGGGTGEGYTFGSGTRLTVV.